The clone carrying this T cell receptor beta chain was seen just once. Its antigen is not known. These data come from a study of long-term antiretroviral therapy in people with HIV. The study, taken as a whole, reports: No data on ART adherence, viral resistance or therapy changes. CDR3 lengths in HIV samples spanned a narrower range than controls.

Germline CDR1 ENHRY, CDR2 SYGVKD. Trimming left V 0 bases short and J 5 bases short, with 7 bases between. The CDR3 is 13 amino acids. This was the immunoSEQ v3.0 assay at survey level. Repertoires were generated with immunoSEQ multiplex PCR, while TCRdb's copy carries only in-frame clones and drops some. In the table there are approximately 28,000 clones, roughly 80% of which are singletons. Participants who had HIV were, without exception, treated in the United States. Specimens retained 1-10 million cryopreserved PBMC preceding DNA extraction. This sample comprised unsorted PBMCs, obtained 0.8 years before starting antiretroviral therapy. This TCR derives from a man younger than 35 with HIV. This sequence joins TRBV10-3 and TRBJ1-2; possible D gene TRBD1, 5 bases. The CDR3 here is CAISESGGYGYTF. The CDR3 coding sequence is TGTGCCATCAGTGAGTCCGGGGGTTATGGCTACACCTTC.